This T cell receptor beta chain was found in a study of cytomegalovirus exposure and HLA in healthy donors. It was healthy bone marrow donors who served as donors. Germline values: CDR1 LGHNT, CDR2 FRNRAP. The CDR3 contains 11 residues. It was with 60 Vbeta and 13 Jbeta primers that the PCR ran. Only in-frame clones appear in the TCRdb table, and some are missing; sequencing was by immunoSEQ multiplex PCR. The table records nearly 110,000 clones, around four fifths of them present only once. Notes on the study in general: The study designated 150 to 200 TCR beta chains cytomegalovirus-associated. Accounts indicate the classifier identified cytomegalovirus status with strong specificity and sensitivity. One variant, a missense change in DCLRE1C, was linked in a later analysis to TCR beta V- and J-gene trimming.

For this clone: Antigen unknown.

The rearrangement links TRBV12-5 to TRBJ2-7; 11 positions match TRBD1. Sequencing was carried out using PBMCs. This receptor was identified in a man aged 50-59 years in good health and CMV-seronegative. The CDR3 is CAGTGGVEQYV. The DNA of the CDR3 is TGTGCCGGGACAGGGGGTGTGGAGCAGTACGTC.